This T cell receptor beta chain is drawn from a study of T cell responses to AZD1222 COVID-19 vaccine. Study background: Second doses that came at about 4 or about 12 weeks were put together.

The CDR3 loop spans 15 amino acids. Per the germline V gene, CDR1 is MNHEY and CDR2 is SVGAGI. V lost 6 bases, J lost 1 base, and 15 bases lay in between. Assay: immunoSEQ multiplex PCR; the TCRdb copy retains only in-frame clones and omits some. The sample carries under 150,000 clones, under 95% recorded once. The sequence was obtained from an adult in good health. V and J are TRBV6-5 and TRBJ1-1, with no clear D. The input for sequencing was peripheral blood, taken on day 0 of AZD1222 vaccination. CDR3 nucleotides: TGTGCCAGCAGCGGAGTTTCTTCAGGGAACACTGAAGCTTTCTTT. It codes for CASSGVSSGNTEAFF.